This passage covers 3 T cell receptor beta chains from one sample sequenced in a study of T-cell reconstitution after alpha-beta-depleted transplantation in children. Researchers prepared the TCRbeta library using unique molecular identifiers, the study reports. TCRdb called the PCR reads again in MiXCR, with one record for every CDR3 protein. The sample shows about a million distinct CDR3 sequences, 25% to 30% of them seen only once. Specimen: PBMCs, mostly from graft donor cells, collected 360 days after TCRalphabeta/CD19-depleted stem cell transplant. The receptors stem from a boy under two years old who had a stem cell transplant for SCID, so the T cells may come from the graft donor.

The CDR3 DNA reads as TGTGCCAGCAGAATTTACGGAGACTATGGCTACACCTTC. Translated, it gives CASRIYGDYGYTF. The chain has TRBV12-3 or TRBV12-4 and TRBJ1-2; D remains ambiguous. This CDR3 is 13 amino acids long. Trimming shortened V by 6 bases and J by 3 bases, and 11 bases separated the two germline ends.

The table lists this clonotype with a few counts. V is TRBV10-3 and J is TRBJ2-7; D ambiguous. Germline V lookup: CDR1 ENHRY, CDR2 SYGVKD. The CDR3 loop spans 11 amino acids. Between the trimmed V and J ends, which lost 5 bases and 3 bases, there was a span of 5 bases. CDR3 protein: CAISSGYEQYF. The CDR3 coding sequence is TGTGCCATCAGTTCAGGCTACGAGCAGTACTTC.

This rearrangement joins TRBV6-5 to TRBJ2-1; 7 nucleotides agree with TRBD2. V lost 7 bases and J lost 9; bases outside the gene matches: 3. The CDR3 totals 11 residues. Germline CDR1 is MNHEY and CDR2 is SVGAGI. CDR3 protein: CASKSGGEQFF. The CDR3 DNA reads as TGTGCCAGCAAATCGGGGGGTGAGCAGTTCTTC.